A selection of T cell receptor beta chains follows, all from one sample in a study of blood T cell repertoires in COVID-19. Data came from immunoSEQ multiplex PCR; TCRdb stores just in-frame clones and leaves some out. The sample yields roughly 110,000 clones, roughly 84% seen once. Sequencing was done on a sample of peripheral blood. These receptors were obtained from a man aged 40-49 years with acute or convalescent COVID-19. Both conserved end residues are part of each CDR3. Each record gives: V gene, J gene, D gene, clone size, CDR3 DNA, CDR3 protein. A D gene is named only where the DNA matches it firmly. Clone size is not always given. Where it is, it says once, few, many or a class for expanded clones.

V: TRBV6-5; J: TRBJ2-7; D: TRBD2; size: .; DNA: TGTGCCAGCAGAGCTAGCGGGGGGGAGTACGAGCAGTACTTC; CDR3: CASRASGGEYEQYF
V: TRBV24-1; J: TRBJ2-3; D: .; size: .; DNA: TGTGCCACCAGTGATAAAGGGCCTAGCGGCACAGATACGCAGTATTTT; CDR3: CATSDKGPSGTDTQYF
V: TRBV7-9; J: TRBJ2-7; D: TRBD1; size: .; DNA: TGTGCCAGCAGCACCGGGACAGGGGGCATCGAGCAGTACTTC; CDR3: CASSTGTGGIEQYF
V: TRBV6-6; J: TRBJ2-7; D: TRBD1; size: .; DNA: TGTGCCAGCAGACTACGGGACAGCCCTCGGGAGCAGTACTTC; CDR3: CASRLRDSPREQYF
V: TRBV4-3; J: TRBJ2-1; D: TRBD2; size: .; DNA: TGCGCCAGCAGCCCCCGACTAGCAGGGGAGCAGTTCTTC; CDR3: CASSPRLAGEQFF
V: TRBV30; J: TRBJ1-2; D: TRBD1; size: .; DNA: TGTGCCTGGAGTTCGACAGGGGGCTACACCTTC; CDR3: CAWSSTGGYTF
V: TRBV12-3/TRBV12-4; J: TRBJ1-5; D: .; size: once; DNA: TGTGCCAGCAGTTTAAGCCCTAATCAGCCCCAGCATTTT; CDR3: CASSLSPNQPQHF
V: TRBV2; J: TRBJ2-5; D: .; size: once; DNA: TGTGCCAGCAGTGAGCGGGGGCCAGGAGAGACCCAGTACTTC; CDR3: CASSERGPGETQYF
V: TRBV20-1; J: TRBJ1-1; D: .; size: once; DNA: TGCAGTGGAGGGGGAAGCACTGAAGCTTTCTTT; CDR3: CSGGGSTEAFF
V: TRBV28; J: TRBJ2-5; D: TRBD2; size: once; DNA: TGTGCTACCCAAGGCAGCGGCTATGGTGGGGAGGGAGAGACCCAGTACTTC; CDR3: CATQGSGYGGEGETQYF
V: TRBV3-1/TRBV3-2; J: TRBJ1-1; D: .; size: .; DNA: TGTGCCAGCAGCCATACGGGAGGGCGTCGCACAGATACTTTCTTT; CDR3: CASSHTGGRRTDTFF
V: TRBV3-1/TRBV3-2; J: TRBJ2-3; D: .; size: .; DNA: TGTGCCAGCAGCCAAGCCCAGATGCCACCTTATACGCAGTATTTT; CDR3: CASSQAQMPPYTQYF
V: TRBV2; J: TRBJ2-5; D: .; size: .; DNA: TGTGCCAGCCTGTCGGGCCAAGAGACCCAGTACTTC; CDR3: CASLSGQETQYF
V: TRBV28; J: TRBJ2-5; D: TRBD2; size: few; DNA: TGTGCCAGCAGACCCCAGCGGGAGCAAGCTCGTACCCAGTACTTC; CDR3: CASRPQREQARTQYF
V: TRBV2; J: TRBJ2-5; D: TRBD2; size: once; DNA: TGTGCCAGCAGTGACCCGGGACTAGCGGGGGAAGAGACCCAGTACTTC; CDR3: CASSDPGLAGEETQYF
V: TRBV3-1/TRBV3-2; J: TRBJ2-5; D: .; size: once; DNA: TGTGCCAGCAGCGGAGGTCCACTAGGGACCCAGTACTTC; CDR3: CASSGGPLGTQYF
V: TRBV18; J: TRBJ2-7; D: TRBD1; size: .; DNA: TGTGCCAGCTCACCACGGACAGGGGGCACCTACGAGCAGTACTTC; CDR3: CASSPRTGGTYEQYF
V: TRBV7-2; J: TRBJ2-7; D: TRBD1; size: .; DNA: TGTGCCAGCAGCTTAGGGACAGGTAGCTACGAGCAGTACTTC; CDR3: CASSLGTGSYEQYF
V: TRBV24-1; J: TRBJ2-1; D: .; size: .; DNA: TGTGCCACCAGTGATCCCCAGTACAATGAGCAGTTCTTC; CDR3: CATSDPQYNEQFF
V: TRBV2; J: TRBJ1-2; D: .; size: once; DNA: TGTGCCAGCAGTGAAAGACAGTCCCCCTATGGCTACACCTTC; CDR3: CASSERQSPYGYTF